The T cell receptor beta chain described here comes from a study of blood T cell repertoires in COVID-19. Study background: The cDNA or gDNA used as material had been derived from T cells, B-cell-depleted T cells, or PBMCs.

Per the authors' pipeline: Amplification of reference gene primers was used by the study to estimate nucleated cell counts. Sequencing used immunoSEQ multiplex PCR; TCRdb keeps in-frame clones, though not all of them. From that table come the V and J calls and clone size; the DNA was used to work out D and trimming. The table has fewer than 200,000 clones, 83% seen once. The germline V gene has CDR1 MNHNY and CDR2 SVGAGI (reference sequence). The CDR3 has 14 residues. V shed 5 bases and J 2 bases; nucleotides not matched to a gene: 4. The source of this sequence is a woman older than 75 with acute or convalescent COVID-19. Sample: peripheral blood. V gene TRBV6-6 combines with J gene TRBJ2-7, with 9 bases aligning to TRBD1. The CDR3, as DNA: TGTGCCAGCAGTCGGGACAGGGCCACCTACGAGCAGTACTTC. This sequence encodes CASSRDRATYEQYF.